This T cell receptor beta chain was recorded in a study of regulatory T cells in long-lasting Graves disease. Study details: Antithyroid drugs had been taken under 3 months by newly diagnosed Graves' patients.

This clonotype was observed many times. The authors built TCR beta libraries using iRepertoire HTBI primers and Arm-PCR of CDR3 regions. Each CDR3 protein is one row after TCRdb ran MiXCR on the multiplex PCR reads. The table has about 450,000 distinct CDR3 sequences, roughly 15% seen once; the top ten hold roughly 10%. Germline CDR1 SGHRS, CDR2 YFSETQ. The CDR3 has 17 amino acids. The ends lost 5 bases at V and 6 bases at J; junction bases unmatched: 17. The sample's time point: newly diagnosed GD, antithyroid drugs for less than 3 months. The TCR library was made from RNA extracted from PBMCs. These same records also appear under a second study, on T cells in Graves' hyperthyroidism and ophthalmopathy. That paper notes: The study used the HTBI primer set for a first-round RT-PCR of the TCR CDR3.

Sequenced material: peripheral blood mononuclear cells (PBMCs), taken at new diagnosis, from a patient treated with antithyroid drugs. The chain couples TRBV5-1 to TRBJ1-2, with 9 positions matching TRBD1. The source is a woman aged 25 to 39 with Graves disease. The CDR3 sequence: CASRYFGDRVYSDGYTF. In nucleotides, the CDR3 is TGCGCCAGCAGATACTTTGGGGACAGGGTCTATAGCGATGGCTACACCTTC.